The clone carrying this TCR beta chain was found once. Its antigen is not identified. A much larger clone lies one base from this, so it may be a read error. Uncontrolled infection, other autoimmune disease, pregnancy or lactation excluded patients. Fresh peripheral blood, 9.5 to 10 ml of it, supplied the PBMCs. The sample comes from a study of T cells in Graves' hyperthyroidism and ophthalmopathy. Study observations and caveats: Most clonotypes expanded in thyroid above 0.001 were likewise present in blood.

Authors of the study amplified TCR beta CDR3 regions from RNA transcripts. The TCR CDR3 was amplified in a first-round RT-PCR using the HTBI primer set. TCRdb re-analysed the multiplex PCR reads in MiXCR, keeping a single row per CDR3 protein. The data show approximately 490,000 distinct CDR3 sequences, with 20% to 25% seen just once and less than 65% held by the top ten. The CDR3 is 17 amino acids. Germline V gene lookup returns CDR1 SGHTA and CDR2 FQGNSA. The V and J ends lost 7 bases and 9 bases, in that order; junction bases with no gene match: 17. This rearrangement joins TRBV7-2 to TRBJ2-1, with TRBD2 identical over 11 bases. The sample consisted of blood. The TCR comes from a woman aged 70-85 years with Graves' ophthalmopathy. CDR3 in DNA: TGTGCCAGCAACGTCGGTCGTGGGGCTAGCGGGAGGATTGAGCAGTTCTTC. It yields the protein CASNVGRGASGRIEQFF.